The rows below give T cell receptor beta chains drawn from one sample of a study of cytomegalovirus exposure and HLA in healthy donors. Profiled with immunoSEQ multiplex PCR; TCRdb holds only in-frame clones, not every one. The sample comprises 250,000 to 400,000 clones, 70% to 90% of which are singletons, and approximately 0.95% rests with the top ten. Sequences were obtained from PBMCs. These receptors were obtained from a man aged 25-45 years in good health and CMV-seronegative. CDR3s include the opening cysteine and the closing phenylalanine or tryptophan. Fields, in order: V gene, J gene, clone size, D gene, CDR3 DNA, CDR3 protein. A D gene is named only where the DNA matches it firmly. Expanded clones get a size class; other rows say once, few or many, or leave the size out.

>TRBV6-6|TRBJ1-5|NA|NA
TGTGCCAGCAGAGGACAATACAATCAGCCCCAGCATTTT
CASRGQYNQPQHF
>TRBV19|TRBJ2-3|NA|TRBD2
TGTGCCAGTAGTATCCCCTCGGGACTAGCGGTAGATACGCAGTATTTT
CASSIPSGLAVDTQYF
>TRBV7-5|TRBJ2-3|NA|NA
TGTGTCAGAAGCCCTGACACTAGAGACGCTCGGAGCGATACGCAGTATTTT
CVRSPDTRDARSDTQYF
>TRBV9|TRBJ1-6|few|TRBD1
TGTGCCAGCAGCGTAGTCGCAGGGGGCCCCCTCCACTTT
CASSVVAGGPLHF
>TRBV2|TRBJ1-1|NA|NA
TGTGCCAGCAGTGATGATTGGCGGGAGAACACTGAAGCTTTCTTT
CASSDDWRENTEAFF
>TRBV7-9|TRBJ2-1|NA|NA
TGTGCCAGCAGCTTCTTGGGAAACGGCCAGGGTAATGAGCAGTTCTTC
CASSFLGNGQGNEQFF
>TRBV11-2|TRBJ1-2|NA|NA
TGTGCCAGCAGCCCGCGGGGGGCGCTTAGCTATGGCTACACCTTC
CASSPRGALSYGYTF
>TRBV5-1|TRBJ2-1|few|TRBD2
TGCGCCAGCAGCGCTCGCCCTAGCGGGGGGGCAAATGAGCAGTTCTTC
CASSARPSGGANEQFF
>TRBV5-1|TRBJ1-2|NA|NA
TGCGCCAGCAGCTTGGTTTTTGGGCAGACTAACTATGGCTACACCTTC
CASSLVFGQTNYGYTF
>TRBV6-1|TRBJ1-2|NA|NA
TGTGCCTACTCACGCGGGGATTCCCAAAGCGATGGCTACACCTTC
CAYSRGDSQSDGYTF
>TRBV5-4|TRBJ1-4|NA|TRBD1
TGTGCCAGCAGCTGGGGGACAGGGGGCCAACTGTTTTTT
CASSWGTGGQLFF
>TRBV7-9|TRBJ1-4|NA|TRBD1
TGTGCCAGCAGCTTAAACCCGGACAGGGGGAATGAAAAACTGTTTTTT
CASSLNPDRGNEKLFF
>TRBV4-1|TRBJ2-7|NA|TRBD1
TGCGCCAGCAGCCAAGTTTACAGCTTCGACAGGGGGCCCTACGAGCAGTACTTC
CASSQVYSFDRGPYEQYF
>TRBV5-1|TRBJ2-7|NA|NA
TGCGCCAGCAGCTTTTTACAGGGCTCCTACGAGCAGTACTTC
CASSFLQGSYEQYF
>TRBV6-6|TRBJ2-1|NA|TRBD2
TGTGCCAGCAGTCTAGCGGGTATTACTGGGAATGAGCAGTTCTTC
CASSLAGITGNEQFF
>TRBV15|TRBJ1-5|NA|NA
TGTGCCACCAGCAGAGGGACGGGATACGGGAATCAGCCCCAGCATTTT
CATSRGTGYGNQPQHF
>TRBV5-6|TRBJ2-1|NA|NA
TGTGCCAGCAGCTCAGCTACAGGGAACAATGAGCAGTTCTTC
CASSSATGNNEQFF
>TRBV5-6|TRBJ1-1|NA|NA
TGTGCCAGCAGCTTACAGGGGAACACTGAAGCTTTCTTT
CASSLQGNTEAFF
>TRBV7-8|TRBJ2-3|once|TRBD1
TGTGCCAGCAGCTTATGGGACAGTTTCACAGATACGCAGTATTTT
CASSLWDSFTDTQYF
>TRBV19|TRBJ1-5|NA|NA
TGTGCCAGTAGTAGCCAGGGACTTAATAGGGGTCAGCCCCAGCATTTT
CASSSQGLNRGQPQHF
>TRBV18|TRBJ1-3|once|NA
TGTGCCAGCTCACCACAGGGGAATGCTGGAAACACCATATATTTT
CASSPQGNAGNTIYF
>TRBV7-8|TRBJ1-1|NA|TRBD1
TGTGCCAGCAGCTTATTCGGGACAGGAACGAACACTGAAGCTTTCTTT
CASSLFGTGTNTEAFF
>TRBV27|TRBJ1-6|NA|NA
TGTGCCAGCAGTTTATACAGGGTGGCGTCCTATAATTCACCCCTCCACTTT
CASSLYRVASYNSPLHF
>TRBV6-1|TRBJ2-2|NA|NA
TGTGCCAGCAGTGAAGATCCTCGGGGATACGACGGGGAGCTGTTTTTT
CASSEDPRGYDGELFF
>TRBV6-1|TRBJ1-6|NA|TRBD1
TGTGCCACGGGACAGGGGGCCCTGCACTCACCCCTCCACTTT
CATGQGALHSPLHF
>TRBV2|TRBJ1-6|few|TRBD1
TGTGCCAGCAGCCGGACAGGGGGAAATTCACCCCTCCACTTT
CASSRTGGNSPLHF